The 16 T cell receptor beta chains given below trace back to one sample, sequenced in a study of cytomegalovirus exposure and HLA in healthy donors. Primers: 60 Vbeta forward and 13 Jbeta reverse. Repertoires were generated with immunoSEQ multiplex PCR, while TCRdb's copy carries only in-frame clones and drops some. The sample contains about 150,000 clones, 65% to 85% of which appear only once. Sequencing used PBMCs. The receptors come from a man between 18 and 35 years old in good health and CMV-seronegative.

The V call is TRBV2, the J call TRBJ1-1, with a possible D match to TRBD1 (5 bases). Germline V CDR1 and CDR2: SNHLY, FYNNEI. The V end was cut by 6 bases, the J end by 4 bases, with 15 bases between. The CDR3 consists of 14 residues. DNA for the CDR3: TGTGCCAGCAGGCGGGCGGGGGACGGCACTGAAGCTTTCTTT. This codes for CASRRAGDGTEAFF.

V and J are TRBV7-2 and TRBJ2-7, with 7 bases matching TRBD1. CDR3 length equals 15 residues. After removal of 5 bases from V and 3 bases from J, the junction contained 10 bases not matched to a gene. Germline V lookup: CDR1 SGHTA, CDR2 FQGNSA. The CDR3 bases are TGTGCCAGCAGCAAACGACAGGGACCGGGCTACGAGCAGTACTTC. It specifies CASSKRQGPGYEQYF.

CDR3 nucleotides: TGCGCCAGCAGCCAAGAGGGACAGGGACTCGGGGAGCTGTTTTTT. Encoded protein: CASSQEGQGLGELFF. This chain uses TRBV4-1 with TRBJ2-2, with TRBD1 matching 9 bases. Germline lookup yields CDR1 MGHRA and CDR2 YSYEKL. This CDR3 has 15 residues. The V gene end was trimmed by 0 bases and the J gene end by 7 bases; junction bases not matched to a gene: 3.

The V and J genes are TRBV5-1 and TRBJ2-5, with D tentatively TRBD1 (5 bases). Germline CDR1 and CDR2: SGHRS and YFSETQ. Trimming took 1 base from V and 0 from J, leaving 10 bases between them. The CDR3 is made up of 15 amino acids. The CDR3 region has the DNA TGCGCCAGCAGCTTGTTGGGGCTTTACCAAGAGACCCAGTACTTC. Amino acids: CASSLLGLYQETQYF.

The rearrangement uses TRBV6-6 and TRBJ2-7; D is perhaps TRBD2 (6 bases). Trimming shortened V by 7 bases and J by 0 bases, and 13 bases separated the two germline ends. The CDR3 length is 14 residues. Germline lookup yields CDR1 MNHNY and CDR2 SVGAGI (reference sequence). The CDR3 region is CASILGLDSYEQYF. CDR3 bases: TGTGCCAGCATTCTGGGACTGGACTCCTACGAGCAGTACTTC.

The CDR3 DNA reads TGCGCCAGCAGTACTAGCGGGGGACTGACCGGGGAGCTGTTTTTT. Translating it yields CASSTSGGLTGELFF. The chain carries TRBV5-1 and TRBJ2-2; 11 nucleotides line up with TRBD2. V gave up 5 bases and J gave up 5 bases; unmatched junction bases: 5. The CDR3 has 15 amino acids. CDR1 and CDR2 (germline): SGHRS, YFSETQ.

The chain links TRBV5-1 to TRBJ2-1; 9 bases agree with TRBD2. Per the germline V gene, CDR1 is SGHRS and CDR2 is YFSETQ. Unmatched junction bases numbered 9, after V lost 0 bases and J lost 8 bases. The CDR3 runs 16 residues. CDR3 in amino acids: CASSLVGGGAGDEQFF. Here the CDR3 DNA reads TGCGCCAGCAGCTTGGTGGGCGGGGGGGCCGGAGATGAGCAGTTCTTC. The full variable domain, its missing parts supplied by reference TRBV5-1 and TRBJ2-1, is KAGVTQTPRYLIKTRGQQVTLSCSPISGHRSVSWYQQTPGQGLQFLFEYFSETQRNKGNFPGRFSGRQFSNSRSEMNVSTLELGDSALYLCASSLVGGGAGDEQFFGPGTRLTVL.

The genes are TRBV7-9 and TRBJ2-3; 8 bases match TRBD2. V shed 5 bases and J 3 bases; nucleotides not matched to a gene: 7. Germline CDR1 is SEHNR and CDR2 is FQNEAQ (reference sequence). The CDR3 is made up of 15 amino acids. The CDR3 spells CASSPPRGGTDTQYF. CDR3 nucleotides: TGTGCCAGCAGCCCCCCCCGCGGGGGGACAGATACGCAGTATTTT.

V usage is TRBV6-1 and J usage is TRBJ2-7, with D possibly matching TRBD2 (5 bases). V gave up 6 bases and J gave up 2 bases, with 8 bases separating them. Germline V CDR1 and CDR2: MNHNS, SASEGT. The CDR3 runs to 12 residues. In nucleotides, the CDR3 is TGTGCCAGCAGGGAGGCGACCTACGAGCAGTACGTC. Protein sequence: CASREATYEQYV.

The J gene is TRBJ1-1, the V gene TRBV5-4, with D perhaps matching TRBD1 (5 bases). In germline, CDR1 is SGHNT, CDR2 YYREEE (reference sequence). V lost 2 bases, J lost 5 bases, and 13 bases lay in between. The CDR3 is made up of 14 amino acids. The CDR3 sequence is CASSLEGARTEAFF. The CDR3 DNA is TGTGCCAGCAGCTTAGAAGGGGCCCGGACTGAAGCTTTCTTT.

This rearrangement joins TRBV29-1 to TRBJ1-2; D is possibly TRBD1 (6 bases). CDR1 and CDR2 from the germline V gene are SQVTM and ANQGSEA. Trimming cost V 7 bases and J 0 bases, with 15 bases left between them. The CDR3 is made up of 14 amino acids. This chain's CDR3 is CSAQGRGSNYGYTF. CDR3 nucleotide sequence: TGCAGCGCACAGGGAAGGGGATCTAACTATGGCTACACCTTC.

The chain is built from TRBV19 and TRBJ2-7, with TRBD1 matching 9 bases. Trimming at V came to 3 bases and at J to 2 bases, leaving 5 bases not matched to a gene. The CDR3 runs 15 residues. Germline V gives CDR1 LNHDA, CDR2 SQIVND (reference sequence). For the CDR3, the DNA is TGTGCCAGTAGTATCGAGACAGGGGGGACCTACGAGCAGTACTTC. This translates into CASSIETGGTYEQYF.

This chain uses TRBV7-9 with TRBJ1-1; D not resolved. V shed 5 bases and J shed 5 bases, with 6 bases lying between them. There are 11 residues in the CDR3. Germline V lookup: CDR1 SEHNR, CDR2 FQNEAQ (reference sequence). The CDR3 coding sequence is TGTGCCAGCAGCCACGGGACTGAAGCTTTCTTT. The encoded protein is CASSHGTEAFF.

The chain recombines TRBV18 with TRBJ1-1, with a tentative D call TRBD1 (5 bases). The CDR3 sequence is 15 residues long. Germline CDR1 is KGHSH and CDR2 is LQKENI. Trimming took 6 bases from V and 3 from J, leaving 17 bases between them. CDR3 residues: CASSLGGGFYTEAFF. The CDR3 DNA reads as TGTGCCAGCTCCCTCGGGGGGGGGTTTTACACTGAAGCTTTCTTT.

This clone was observed a handful of times. This chain uses TRBV7-9 with TRBJ2-1; D gene ambiguous. The length of the CDR3 is 13 residues. Deletions cut 6 bases from V and 4 bases from J, with 10 bases between. The V gene's germline CDR1 is SEHNR and CDR2 FQNEAQ (reference sequence). CDR3 DNA: TGTGCCAGCAGAGCTGACACTTACAATGAGCAGTTCTTC. This gives the protein CASRADTYNEQFF. The variable domain in full, with the rest retrieved from reference TRBV7-9 and TRBJ2-1, is DTGVSQNPRHKITKRGQNVTFRCDPISEHNRLYWYRQTLGQGPEFLTYFQNEAQLEKSRLLSDRFSAERPKGSFSTLEIQRTEQGDSAMYLCASRADTYNEQFFGPGTRLTVL.

The chain recombines TRBV18 with TRBJ1-2; TRBD1 aligns across 9 bases. Germline-derived CDR1 and CDR2 are KGHSH and LQKENI. This CDR3 is 18 amino acids long. V lost 3 bases, J lost 6 bases, and 17 bases stayed unmatched. This chain's CDR3 is CASSPTSGTGPTLHGYTF. The CDR3 DNA reads TGTGCCAGCTCACCTACCTCCGGGACAGGGCCTACCCTTCATGGCTACACCTTC.